This TCR beta chain was observed in a study of T cells in Graves' hyperthyroidism and ophthalmopathy. Trimming pared 1 base from V and 6 bases from J, leaving 19 bases between. The CDR3 totals 16 residues. Germline-derived CDR1 and CDR2 are DFQATT and SNEGSKA (reference sequence). Amplification yielded TCR beta CDR3 regions, with RNA transcripts as the source. TCR CDR3 regions were first amplified by RT-PCR with HTBI primers. TCRdb re-called the multiplex PCR reads with MiXCR, one entry per CDR3 protein. The data hold roughly 650,000 distinct CDR3 sequences, with about a sixth observed a single time. This chain joins TRBV20-1 and TRBJ2-1; D may be TRBD1 or TRBD2 (5 bases each). The origin of this receptor is a woman between 40 and 50 years old with Graves' ophthalmopathy. The specimen was blood. CDR3 DNA: TGCAGTGCTAGAGCTAGAACCGGGGCCTTGGGCAATGAGCAGTTCTTC. Translation: CSARARTGALGNEQFF.